This T cell receptor beta chain was observed in a study of early stage breast cancer tumors. Study observations and caveats: Bulk DNA sequencing of unsorted cells missed chain pairing and markers.

Each sample had two DNA replicates, 0.5 to 0.65 ug blood or about 1.5 ug tissue. The method was immunoSEQ multiplex PCR; TCRdb's version includes in-frame clones alone and lacks a portion of them. Among over 45,000 clones listed, roughly 84% were seen once. The trim removed 5 bases at V and 7 bases at J, leaving 12 bases unmatched. CDR3 size: 16 residues. Germline lookup yields CDR1 SGHTA and CDR2 FQGNSA. Concerning this clone: Its antigen is not known.

The sample comprised blood. The origin of this receptor is a person in their fifties with breast cancer. J is TRBJ2-2 and V is TRBV7-2, with 8 bases identical to TRBD1. The CDR3 DNA is TGTGCCAGCAGCGCGGGGACAGGCTCTCGTCACGGGGAGCTGTTTTTT. As protein: CASSAGTGSRHGELFF.